The clone carrying this T cell receptor beta chain was picked up many times. Its antigen is not known. The data were obtained in a study of spatial heterogeneity in lung cancer. Looking at the study overall: In raw reads, more than eight appearances on average were recorded for each unique TCR and UMI combination. Study outcomes and limitations: One measure, the expanded intratumoral alpha and beta TCR count, tracked tumor mutation counts.

MiXCR, run by TCRdb on the 5' RACE reads, gives a single entry per CDR3 protein. The sample holds fewer than 20,000 distinct CDR3 sequences, 6% to 7.5% seen once. Described time point: sample taken at primary tumor resection. The sequenced material consisted of unsorted whole RNA from tumor, nontumor lung or frozen PBMC. This specimen was lung tumor tissue, taken at surgery. The source is a female donor with early-stage non-small cell lung cancer.

CDR3 nucleotide sequence: TGTGCCAGCACATTTTGTCGGGAGAGCTCTGGAAACACCATATATTTT. It specifies CASTFCRESSGNTIYF. This sequence joins TRBV21-1 and TRBJ1-3. TRBV21-1 is deemed a pseudogene. The CDR3 spans 16 residues.